This T cell receptor (beta chain) was captured in a study of T-cell reconstitution after alpha-beta-depleted transplantation in children. There are a few counts of this clonotype. Looked up from germline, CDR1 is MNHNS and CDR2 is SASEGT. Trimming removed 7 bases from V and 3 bases from J; junction bases left unmatched: 11. The CDR3 extends over 16 amino acids. TCRbeta library preparation incorporated unique molecular identifiers. TCRdb used MiXCR to reprocess the PCR reads, holding one entry per CDR3 protein. The sample contains approximately 390,000 distinct CDR3 sequences, roughly 10% of which appear only once.

This TCR was sampled from a human donor who donated a stem cell graft to a child with acute myeloid leukemia. The V and J genes are TRBV6-1 and TRBJ2-4, with 8 bases that match TRBD1. Sequencing was performed on PBMCs from the stem cell graft donor, taken from the stem cell graft. The chain's CDR3 is CASNNSPGGGKNIQYF. The CDR3 DNA sequence: TGTGCCAGCAACAACAGCCCAGGGGGCGGCAAAAACATTCAGTACTTC.